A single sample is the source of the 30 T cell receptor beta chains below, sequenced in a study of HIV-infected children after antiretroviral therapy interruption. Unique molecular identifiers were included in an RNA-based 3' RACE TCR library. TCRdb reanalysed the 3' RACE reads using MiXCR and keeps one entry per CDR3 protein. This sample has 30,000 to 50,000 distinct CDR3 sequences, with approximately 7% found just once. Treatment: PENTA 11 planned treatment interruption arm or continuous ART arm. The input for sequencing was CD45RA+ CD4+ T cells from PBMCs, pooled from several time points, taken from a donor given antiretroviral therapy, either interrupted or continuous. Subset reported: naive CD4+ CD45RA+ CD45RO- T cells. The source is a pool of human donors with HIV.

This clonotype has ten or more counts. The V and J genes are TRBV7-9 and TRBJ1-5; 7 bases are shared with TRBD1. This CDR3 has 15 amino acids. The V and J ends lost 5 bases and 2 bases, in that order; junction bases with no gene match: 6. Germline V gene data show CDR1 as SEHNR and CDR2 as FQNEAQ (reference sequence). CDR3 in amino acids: CASSLRDSCNQPQHF. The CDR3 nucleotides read TGTGCCAGCAGCCTCCGGGACAGCTGCAATCAGCCCCAGCATTTT.

As DNA, the CDR3 is TGCAGTGCTAGGGAAAAGACTAGCGGGAGGATAACAGATACGCAGTATTTT. As protein: CSAREKTSGRITDTQYF. V usage is TRBV20-1 and J usage is TRBJ2-3; 13 positions match TRBD2. V lost 3 bases and J lost 3; bases outside the gene matches: 9. The CDR3 has 17 amino acids. Germline V CDR1 and CDR2: DFQATT, SNEGSKA (reference sequence).

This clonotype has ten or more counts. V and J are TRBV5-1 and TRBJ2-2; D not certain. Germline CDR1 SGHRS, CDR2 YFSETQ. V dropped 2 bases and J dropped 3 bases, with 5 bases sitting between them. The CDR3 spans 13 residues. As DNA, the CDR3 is TGCGCCAGCAGCTTAATGGACACCGGGGAGCTGTTTTTT. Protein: CASSLMDTGELFF.

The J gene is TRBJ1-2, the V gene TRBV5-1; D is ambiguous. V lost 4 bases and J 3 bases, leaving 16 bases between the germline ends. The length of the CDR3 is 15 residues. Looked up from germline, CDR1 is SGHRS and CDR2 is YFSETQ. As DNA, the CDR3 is TGCGCCAGCAGCCTTTCCCCGGCCGAGGACTATGGCTACACCTTC. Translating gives CASSLSPAEDYGYTF.

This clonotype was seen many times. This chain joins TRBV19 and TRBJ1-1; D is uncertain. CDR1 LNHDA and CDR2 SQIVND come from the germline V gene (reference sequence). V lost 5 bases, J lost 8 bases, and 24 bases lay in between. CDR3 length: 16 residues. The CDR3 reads CASSAPLKGLRREAFF. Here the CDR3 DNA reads TGTGCCAGTAGTGCCCCCCTAAAGGGCCTCAGAAGAGAAGCTTTCTTT.

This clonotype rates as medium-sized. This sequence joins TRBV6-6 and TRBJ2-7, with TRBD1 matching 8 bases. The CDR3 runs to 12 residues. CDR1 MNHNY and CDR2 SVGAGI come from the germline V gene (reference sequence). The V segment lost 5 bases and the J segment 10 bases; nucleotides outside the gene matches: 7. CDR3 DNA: TGTGCCAGCAGTGATGACAGGGGCGAACAGTACTTC. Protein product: CASSDDRGEQYF.

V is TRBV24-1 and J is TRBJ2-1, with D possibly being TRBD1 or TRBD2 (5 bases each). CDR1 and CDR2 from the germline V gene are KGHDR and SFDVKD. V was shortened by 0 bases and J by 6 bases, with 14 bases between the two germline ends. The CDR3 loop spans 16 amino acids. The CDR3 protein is CATSDLQRGVGNEQFF. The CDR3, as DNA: TGTGCCACCAGTGATTTGCAGAGGGGAGTAGGCAATGAGCAGTTCTTC.

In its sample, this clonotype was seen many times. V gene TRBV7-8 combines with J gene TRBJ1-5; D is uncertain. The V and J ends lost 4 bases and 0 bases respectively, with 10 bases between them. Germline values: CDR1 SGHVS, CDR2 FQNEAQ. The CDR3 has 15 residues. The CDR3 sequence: CASSSWPDSNQPQHF. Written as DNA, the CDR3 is TGTGCCAGCAGCTCATGGCCGGATAGCAATCAGCCCCAGCATTTT.

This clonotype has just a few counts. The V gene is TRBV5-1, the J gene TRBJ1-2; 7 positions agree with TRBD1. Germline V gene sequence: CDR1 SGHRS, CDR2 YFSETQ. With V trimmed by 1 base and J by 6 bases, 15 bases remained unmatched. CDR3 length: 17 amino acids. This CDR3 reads CASSLRTGTHSTDGYTF. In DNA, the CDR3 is TGCGCCAGCAGCTTGAGGACAGGAACTCATAGTACGGATGGCTACACCTTC.

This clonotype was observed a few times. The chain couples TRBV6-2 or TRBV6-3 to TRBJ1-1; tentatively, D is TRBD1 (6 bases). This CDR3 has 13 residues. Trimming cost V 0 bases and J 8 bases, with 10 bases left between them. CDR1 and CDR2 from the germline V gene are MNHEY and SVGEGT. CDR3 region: CASSYSRGAEAFF. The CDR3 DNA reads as TGTGCCAGCAGTTACTCCCGGGGGGCCGAAGCTTTCTTT.

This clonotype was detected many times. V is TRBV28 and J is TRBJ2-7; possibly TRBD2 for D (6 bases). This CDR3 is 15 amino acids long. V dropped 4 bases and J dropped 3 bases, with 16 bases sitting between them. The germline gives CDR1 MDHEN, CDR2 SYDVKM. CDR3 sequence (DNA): TGTGCCAGCAGTTCCGTGACGGGAGTGCTCTACGAGCAGTACTTC. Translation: CASSSVTGVLYEQYF.

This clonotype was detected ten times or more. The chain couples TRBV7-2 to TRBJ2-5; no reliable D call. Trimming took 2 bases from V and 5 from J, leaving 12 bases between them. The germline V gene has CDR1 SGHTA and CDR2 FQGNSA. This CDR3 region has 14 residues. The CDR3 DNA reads TGTGCCAGCAGCTTATCGTCTTCGCTGGAGACCCAGTACTTC. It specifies CASSLSSSLETQYF.

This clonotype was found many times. The CDR3 loop reads CASSLSFTDTQYF. DNA for the CDR3: TGTGCCAGCAGTCTCTCGTTCACAGATACGCAGTATTTT. The chain has TRBV27 and TRBJ2-3; D unclear. This CDR3 is built from 13 residues. V lost 5 bases and J 2 bases, leaving 8 bases between the germline ends. Germline-derived CDR1 and CDR2 are MNHEY and SMNVEV (reference sequence).

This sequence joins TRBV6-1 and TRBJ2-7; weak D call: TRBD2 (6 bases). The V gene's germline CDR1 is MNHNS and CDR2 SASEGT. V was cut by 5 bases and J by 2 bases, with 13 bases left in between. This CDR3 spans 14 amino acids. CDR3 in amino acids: CASSWTEGPYEQYF. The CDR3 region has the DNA TGTGCCAGCAGTTGGACGGAGGGGCCCTACGAGCAGTACTTC.

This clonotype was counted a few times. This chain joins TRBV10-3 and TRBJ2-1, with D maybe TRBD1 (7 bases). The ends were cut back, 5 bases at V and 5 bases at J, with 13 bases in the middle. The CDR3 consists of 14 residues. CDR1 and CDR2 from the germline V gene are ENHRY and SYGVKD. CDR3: CAISWAGQNNEQFF. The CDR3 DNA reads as TGTGCCATCAGTTGGGCGGGACAGAACAATGAGCAGTTCTTC.

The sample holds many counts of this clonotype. CDR3 amino acids: CASSDGDLITLETQYF. The CDR3 coding sequence is TGCGCCAGCAGCGACGGGGACCTCATCACTTTGGAGACCCAGTACTTC. This chain joins TRBV5-1 and TRBJ2-5; either TRBD1 or TRBD2 may supply D (5 bases each). This CDR3 has 16 amino acids. Germline V gene data show CDR1 as SGHRS and CDR2 as YFSETQ. The germline V and J ends were trimmed by 4 bases and 5 bases, with 21 bases remaining between them.

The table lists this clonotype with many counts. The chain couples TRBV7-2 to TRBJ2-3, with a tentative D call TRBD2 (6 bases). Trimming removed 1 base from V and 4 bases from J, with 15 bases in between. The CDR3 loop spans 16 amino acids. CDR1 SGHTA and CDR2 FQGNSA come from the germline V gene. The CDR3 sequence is CASSLVGSGVADTQYF. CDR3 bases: TGTGCCAGCAGCTTAGTAGGTTCGGGAGTGGCAGATACGCAGTATTTT.

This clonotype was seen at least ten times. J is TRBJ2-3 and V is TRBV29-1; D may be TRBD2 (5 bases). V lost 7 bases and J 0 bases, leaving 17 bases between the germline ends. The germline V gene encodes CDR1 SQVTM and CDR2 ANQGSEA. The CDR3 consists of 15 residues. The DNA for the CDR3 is TGCAGCGGCGTACGAGGGAGCCCTAGCACAGATACGCAGTATTTT. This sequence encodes CSGVRGSPSTDTQYF.

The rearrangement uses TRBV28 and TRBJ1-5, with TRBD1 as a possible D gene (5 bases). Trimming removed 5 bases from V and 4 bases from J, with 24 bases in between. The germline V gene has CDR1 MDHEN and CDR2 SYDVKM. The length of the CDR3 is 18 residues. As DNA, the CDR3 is TGTGCCAGCAGTAAGATCAGGGATCCGGGTACCATTAATCAGCCCCAGCATTTT. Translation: CASSKIRDPGTINQPQHF.

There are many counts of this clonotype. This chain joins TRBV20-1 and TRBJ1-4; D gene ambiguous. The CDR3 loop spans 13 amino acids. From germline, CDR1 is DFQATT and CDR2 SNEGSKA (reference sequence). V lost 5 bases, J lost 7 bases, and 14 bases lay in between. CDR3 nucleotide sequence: TGCAGTGCTTCGGGATCCACGCCTGAAAAACTGTTTTTT. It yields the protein CSASGSTPEKLFF.

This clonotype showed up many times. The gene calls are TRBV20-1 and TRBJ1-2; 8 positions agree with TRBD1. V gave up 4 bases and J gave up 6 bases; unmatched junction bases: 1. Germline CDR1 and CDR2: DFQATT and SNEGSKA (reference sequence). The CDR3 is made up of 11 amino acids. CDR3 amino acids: CSAIRGHGYTF. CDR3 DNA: TGCAGTGCTATCAGGGGGCATGGCTACACCTTC.

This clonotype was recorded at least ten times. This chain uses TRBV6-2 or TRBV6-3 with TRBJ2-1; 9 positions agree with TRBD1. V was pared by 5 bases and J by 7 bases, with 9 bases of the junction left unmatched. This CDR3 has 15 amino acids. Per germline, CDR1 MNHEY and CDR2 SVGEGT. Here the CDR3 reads CASSPPGTGNNEQFF. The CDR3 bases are TGTGCCAGCAGTCCCCCCGGGACAGGGAATAATGAGCAGTTCTTC.

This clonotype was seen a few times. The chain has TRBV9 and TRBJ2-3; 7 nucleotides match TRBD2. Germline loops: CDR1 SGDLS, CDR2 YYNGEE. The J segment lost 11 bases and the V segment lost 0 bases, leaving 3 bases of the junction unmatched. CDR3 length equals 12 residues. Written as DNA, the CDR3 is TGTGCCAGCAGCGTAGCGAGCGGGATGCAGTATTTT. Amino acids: CASSVASGMQYF. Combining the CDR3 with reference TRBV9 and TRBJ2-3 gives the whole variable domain DSGVTQTPKHLITATGQRVTLRCSPRSGDLSVYWYQQSLDQGLQFLIQYYNGEERAKGNILERFSAQQFPDLHSELNLSSLELGDSALYFCASSVASGMQYFGPGTRLTVL.

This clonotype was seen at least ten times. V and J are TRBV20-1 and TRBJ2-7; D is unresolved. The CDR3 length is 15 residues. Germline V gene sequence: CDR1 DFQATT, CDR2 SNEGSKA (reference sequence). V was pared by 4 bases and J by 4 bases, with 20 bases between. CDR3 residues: CSAKTLDGLAYEQYF. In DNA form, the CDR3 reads TGCAGTGCTAAGACGCTAGACGGGTTGGCTTACGAGCAGTACTTC.

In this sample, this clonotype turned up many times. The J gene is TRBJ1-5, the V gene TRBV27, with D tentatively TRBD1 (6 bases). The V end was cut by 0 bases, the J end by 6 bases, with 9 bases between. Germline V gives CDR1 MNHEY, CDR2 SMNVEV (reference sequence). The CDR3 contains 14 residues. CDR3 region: CASSLSRGSQPQHF. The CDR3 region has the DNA TGTGCCAGCAGTTTATCGAGGGGGTCTCAGCCCCAGCATTTT.

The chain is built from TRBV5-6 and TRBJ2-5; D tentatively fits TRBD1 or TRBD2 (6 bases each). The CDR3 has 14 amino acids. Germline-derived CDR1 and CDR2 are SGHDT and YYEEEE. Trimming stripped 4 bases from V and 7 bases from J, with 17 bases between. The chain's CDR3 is CASSLGHPGVTQYF. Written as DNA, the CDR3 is TGTGCCAGCAGCCTGGGACACCCGGGGGTGACCCAGTACTTC.

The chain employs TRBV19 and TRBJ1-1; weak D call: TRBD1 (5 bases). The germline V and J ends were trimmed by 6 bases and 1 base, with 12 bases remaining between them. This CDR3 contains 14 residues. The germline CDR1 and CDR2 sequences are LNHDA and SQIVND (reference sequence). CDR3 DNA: TGTGCCAGTAGCGTGGGACGGCAGAACACTGAAGCTTTCTTT. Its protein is CASSVGRQNTEAFF.

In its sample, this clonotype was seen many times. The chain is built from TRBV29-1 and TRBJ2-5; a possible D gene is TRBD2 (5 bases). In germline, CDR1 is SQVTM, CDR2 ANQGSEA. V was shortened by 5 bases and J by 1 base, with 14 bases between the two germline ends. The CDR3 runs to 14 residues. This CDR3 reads CSVRGNPSQETQYF. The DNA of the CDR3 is TGCAGCGTTCGGGGTAACCCTAGCCAAGAGACCCAGTACTTC.

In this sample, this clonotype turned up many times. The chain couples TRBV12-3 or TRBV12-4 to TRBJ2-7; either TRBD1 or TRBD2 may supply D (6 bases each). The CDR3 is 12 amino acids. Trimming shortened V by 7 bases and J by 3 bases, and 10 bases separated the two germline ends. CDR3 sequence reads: CASIGGGYEQYF. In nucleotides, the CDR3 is TGTGCCAGCATTGGAGGGGGCTACGAGCAGTACTTC.

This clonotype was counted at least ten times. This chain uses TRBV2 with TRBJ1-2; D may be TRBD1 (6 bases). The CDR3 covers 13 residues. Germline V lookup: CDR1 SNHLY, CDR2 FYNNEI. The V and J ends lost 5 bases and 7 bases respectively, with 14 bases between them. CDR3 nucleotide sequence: TGTGCCAGCAGTTCAACAGGGACCCTTGGCTACACCTTC. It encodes CASSSTGTLGYTF.